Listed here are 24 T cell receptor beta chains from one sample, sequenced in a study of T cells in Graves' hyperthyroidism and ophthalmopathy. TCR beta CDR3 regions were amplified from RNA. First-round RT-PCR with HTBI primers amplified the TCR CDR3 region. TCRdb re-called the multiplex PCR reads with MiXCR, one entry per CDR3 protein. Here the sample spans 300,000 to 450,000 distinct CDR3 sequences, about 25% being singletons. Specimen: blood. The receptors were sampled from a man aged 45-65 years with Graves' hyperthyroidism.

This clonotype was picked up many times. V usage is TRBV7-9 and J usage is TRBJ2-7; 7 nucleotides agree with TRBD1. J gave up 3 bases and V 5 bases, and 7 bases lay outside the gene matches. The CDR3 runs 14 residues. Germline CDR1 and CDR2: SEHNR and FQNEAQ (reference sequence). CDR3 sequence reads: CASSVRDSLYEQYF. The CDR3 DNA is TGTGCCAGCAGCGTCCGGGACAGCCTCTACGAGCAGTACTTC. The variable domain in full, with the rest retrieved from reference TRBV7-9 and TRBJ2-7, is DTGVSQNPRHKITKRGQNVTFRCDPISEHNRLYWYRQTLGQGPEFLTYFQNEAQLEKSRLLSDRFSAERPKGSFSTLEIQRTEQGDSAMYLCASSVRDSLYEQYFGPGTRLTVT.

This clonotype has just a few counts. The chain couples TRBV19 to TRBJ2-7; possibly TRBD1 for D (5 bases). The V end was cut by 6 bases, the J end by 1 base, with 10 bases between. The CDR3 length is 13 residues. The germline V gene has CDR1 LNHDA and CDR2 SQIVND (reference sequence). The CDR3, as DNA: TGTGCCAGTAGAGACAGTTTATCCTACGAGCAGTACTTC. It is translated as CASRDSLSYEQYF.

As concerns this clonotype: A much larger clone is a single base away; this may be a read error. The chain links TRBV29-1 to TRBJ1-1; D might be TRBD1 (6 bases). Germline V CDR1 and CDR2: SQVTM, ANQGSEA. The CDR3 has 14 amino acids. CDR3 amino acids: CIVPLGGLDTEAFF. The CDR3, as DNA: TGCATCGTGCCATTGGGGGGCTTGGACACTGAAGCTTTCTTT.

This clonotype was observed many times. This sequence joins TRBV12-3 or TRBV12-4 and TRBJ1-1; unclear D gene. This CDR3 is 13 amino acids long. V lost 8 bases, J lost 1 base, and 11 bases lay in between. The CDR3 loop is CASFQVRNTEAFF. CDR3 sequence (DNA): TGTGCCAGCTTTCAAGTCAGGAACACTGAAGCTTTCTTT.

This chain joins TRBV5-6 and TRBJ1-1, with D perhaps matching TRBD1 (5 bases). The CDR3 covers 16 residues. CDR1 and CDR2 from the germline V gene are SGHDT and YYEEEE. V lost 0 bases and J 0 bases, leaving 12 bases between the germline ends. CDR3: CASSLAVGALNTEAFF. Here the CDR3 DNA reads TGTGCCAGCAGCTTGGCTGTCGGGGCGCTGAACACTGAAGCTTTCTTT.

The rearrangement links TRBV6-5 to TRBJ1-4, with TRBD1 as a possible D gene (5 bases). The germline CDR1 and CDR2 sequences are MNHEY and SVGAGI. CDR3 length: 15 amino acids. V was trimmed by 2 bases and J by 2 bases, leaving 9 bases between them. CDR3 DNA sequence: TGTGCCAGCAGTTACGCAGGGCCGACTAATGAAAAACTGTTTTTT. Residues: CASSYAGPTNEKLFF.

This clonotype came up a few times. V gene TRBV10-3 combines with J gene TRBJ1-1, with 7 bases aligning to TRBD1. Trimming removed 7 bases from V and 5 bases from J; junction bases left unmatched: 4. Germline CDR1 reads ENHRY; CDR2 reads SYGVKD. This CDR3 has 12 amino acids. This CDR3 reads CAIMAGGTEAFF. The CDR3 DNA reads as TGTGCCATCATGGCAGGGGGGACTGAAGCTTTCTTT.

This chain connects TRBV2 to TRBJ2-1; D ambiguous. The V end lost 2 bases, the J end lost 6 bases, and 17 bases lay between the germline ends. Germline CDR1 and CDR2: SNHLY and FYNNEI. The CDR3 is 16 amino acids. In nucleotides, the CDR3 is TGTGCCAGCAGTGAAAACAGAGATAAGCTACCCAATGAGCAGTTCTTC. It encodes CASSENRDKLPNEQFF.

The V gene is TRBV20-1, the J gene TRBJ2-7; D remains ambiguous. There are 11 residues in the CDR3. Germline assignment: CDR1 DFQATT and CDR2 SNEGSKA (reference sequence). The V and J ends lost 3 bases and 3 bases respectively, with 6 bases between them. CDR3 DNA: TGCAGTGCTAGTTGGATCTACGAGCAGTACTTC. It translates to CSASWIYEQYF.

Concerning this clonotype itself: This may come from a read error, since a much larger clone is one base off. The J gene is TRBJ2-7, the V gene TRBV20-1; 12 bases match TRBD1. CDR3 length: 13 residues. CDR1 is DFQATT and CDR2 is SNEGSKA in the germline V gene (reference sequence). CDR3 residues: CGAGTGGAYEQYF. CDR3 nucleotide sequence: TGCGGTGCTGGGACAGGGGGCGCGTACGAGCAGTACTTC.

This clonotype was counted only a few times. The CDR3 loop is CASSLLGQGGGYTF. The CDR3 DNA follows: TGTGCCAGCAGTTTATTGGGACAGGGAGGTGGCTACACCTTC. V is TRBV28 and J is TRBJ1-2; 9 bases match TRBD1. After removal of 1 base from V and 7 bases from J, the junction contained 4 bases not matched to a gene. The CDR3 extends over 14 amino acids. Germline V gene sequence: CDR1 MDHEN, CDR2 SYDVKM.

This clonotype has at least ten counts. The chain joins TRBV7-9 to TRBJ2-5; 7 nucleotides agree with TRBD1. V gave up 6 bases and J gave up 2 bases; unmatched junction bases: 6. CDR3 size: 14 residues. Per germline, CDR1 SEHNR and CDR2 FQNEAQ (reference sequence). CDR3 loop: CASRVPGQQETQYF. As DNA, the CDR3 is TGTGCCAGCAGAGTTCCGGGACAGCAAGAGACCCAGTACTTC.

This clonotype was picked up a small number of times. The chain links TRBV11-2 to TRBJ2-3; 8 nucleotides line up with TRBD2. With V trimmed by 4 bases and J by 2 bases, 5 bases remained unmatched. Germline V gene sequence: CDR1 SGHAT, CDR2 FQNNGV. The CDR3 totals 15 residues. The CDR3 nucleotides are TGTGCCAGCAGCTCAGGGACTAGAAACACAGATACGCAGTATTTT. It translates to CASSSGTRNTDTQYF. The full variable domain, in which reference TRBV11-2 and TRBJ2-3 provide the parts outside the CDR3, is EAGVAQSPRYKIIEKRQSVAFWCNPISGHATLYWYQQILGQGPKLLIQFQNNGVVDDSQLPKDRFSAERLKGVDSTLKIQPAKLEDSAVYLCASSSGTRNTDTQYFGPGTRLTVL.

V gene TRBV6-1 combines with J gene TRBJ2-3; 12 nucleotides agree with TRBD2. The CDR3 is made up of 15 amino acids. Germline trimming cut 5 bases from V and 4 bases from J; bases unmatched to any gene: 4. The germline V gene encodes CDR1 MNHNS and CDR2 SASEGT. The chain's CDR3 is CASSPTSGSPDTQYF. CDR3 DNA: TGTGCCAGCAGTCCGACTAGCGGGAGTCCAGATACGCAGTATTTT.

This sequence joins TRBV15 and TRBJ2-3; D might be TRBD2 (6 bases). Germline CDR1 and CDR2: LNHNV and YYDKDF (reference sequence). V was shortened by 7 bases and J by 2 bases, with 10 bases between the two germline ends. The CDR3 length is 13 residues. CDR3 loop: CATTEGTTDTQYF. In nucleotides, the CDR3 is TGTGCCACCACGGAGGGGACCACAGATACGCAGTATTTT.

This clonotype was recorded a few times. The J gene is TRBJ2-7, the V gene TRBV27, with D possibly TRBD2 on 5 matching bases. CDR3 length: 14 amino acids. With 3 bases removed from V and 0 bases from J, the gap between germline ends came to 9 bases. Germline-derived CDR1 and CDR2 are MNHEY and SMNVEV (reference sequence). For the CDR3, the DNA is TGTGCCAGCAGTTTGGAAGCGGCCTCCTACGAGCAGTACTTC. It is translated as CASSLEAASYEQYF.

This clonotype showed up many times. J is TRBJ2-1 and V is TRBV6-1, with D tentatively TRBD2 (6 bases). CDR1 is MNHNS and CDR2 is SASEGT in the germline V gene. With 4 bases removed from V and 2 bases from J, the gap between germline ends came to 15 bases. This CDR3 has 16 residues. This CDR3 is CASSGWGTLAYNEQFF. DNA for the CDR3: TGTGCCAGCAGTGGGTGGGGGACTCTCGCCTACAATGAGCAGTTCTTC.

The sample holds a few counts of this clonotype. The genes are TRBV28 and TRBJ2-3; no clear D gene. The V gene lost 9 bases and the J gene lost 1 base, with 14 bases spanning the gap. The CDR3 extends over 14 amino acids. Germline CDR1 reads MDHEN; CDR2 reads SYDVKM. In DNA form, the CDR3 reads TGTGCCAGTGGCGCCAGCGACGGCACAGATACGCAGTATTTT. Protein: CASGASDGTDTQYF. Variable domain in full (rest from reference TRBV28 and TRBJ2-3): DVKVTQSSRYLVKRTGEKVFLECVQDMDHENMFWYRQDPGLGLRLIYFSYDVKMKEKGDIPEGYSVSREKKERFSLILESASTNQTSMYLCASGASDGTDTQYFGPGTRLTVL.

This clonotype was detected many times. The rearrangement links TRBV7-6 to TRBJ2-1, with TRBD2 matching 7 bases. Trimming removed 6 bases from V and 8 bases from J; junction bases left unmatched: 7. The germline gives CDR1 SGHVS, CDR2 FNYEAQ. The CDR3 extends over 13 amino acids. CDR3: CASSVWEGHEQFF. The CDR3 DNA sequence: TGTGCCAGCAGTGTGTGGGAGGGCCATGAGCAGTTCTTC. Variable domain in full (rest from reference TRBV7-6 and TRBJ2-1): GAGVSQSPRYKVTKRGQDVALRCDPISGHVSLYWYRQALGQGPEFLTYFNYEAQQDKSGLPNDRFSAERPEGSISTLTIQRTEQRDSAMYRCASSVWEGHEQFFGPGTRLTVL.

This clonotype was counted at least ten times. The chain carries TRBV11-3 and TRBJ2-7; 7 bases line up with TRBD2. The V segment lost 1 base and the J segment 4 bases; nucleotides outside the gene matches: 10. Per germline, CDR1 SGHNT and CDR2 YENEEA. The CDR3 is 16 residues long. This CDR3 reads CASSLAGTSAGYEQYF. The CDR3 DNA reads TGTGCCAGCAGCTTAGCCGGAACTAGCGCCGGGTACGAGCAGTACTTC. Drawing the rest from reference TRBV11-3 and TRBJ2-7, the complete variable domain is EAGVVQSPRYKIIEKKQPVAFWCNPISGHNTLYWYLQNLGQGPELLIRYENEEAVDDSQLPKDRFSAERLKGVDSTLKIQPAELGDSAVYLCASSLAGTSAGYEQYFGPGTRLTVT.

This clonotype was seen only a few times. The CDR3 DNA reads TGTGCCAGCAGTAAACAGGGGTATGGAAACACCATATATTTT. This translates into CASSKQGYGNTIYF. V is TRBV6-1 and J is TRBJ1-3, with TRBD1 matching over 7 bases. The CDR3 runs 14 residues. Germline assignment: CDR1 MNHNS and CDR2 SASEGT. V dropped 5 bases and J dropped 3; count of bases not matched to a gene: 4.

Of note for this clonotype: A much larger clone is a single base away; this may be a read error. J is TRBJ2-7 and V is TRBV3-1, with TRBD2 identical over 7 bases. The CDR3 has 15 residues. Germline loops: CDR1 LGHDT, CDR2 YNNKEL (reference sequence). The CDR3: CARSLRPMTSTEQYF. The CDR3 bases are TGTGCCAGGAGCCTCAGACCGATGACTAGCACCGAGCAGTACTTC.

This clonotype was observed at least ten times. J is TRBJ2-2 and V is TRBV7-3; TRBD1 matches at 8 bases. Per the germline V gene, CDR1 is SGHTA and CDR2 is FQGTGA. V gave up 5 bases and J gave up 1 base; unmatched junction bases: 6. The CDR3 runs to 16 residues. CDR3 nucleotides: TGTGCCAGCAGCCCCACCGGGACAGGGAACACCGGGGAGCTGTTTTTT. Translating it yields CASSPTGTGNTGELFF. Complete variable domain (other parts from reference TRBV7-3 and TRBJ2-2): GAGVSQTPSNKVTEKGKYVELRCDPISGHTALYWYRQSLGQGPEFLIYFQGTGAADDSGLPNDRFFAVRPEGSVSTLKIQRTERGDSAVYLCASSPTGTGNTGELFFGEGSRLTVL.

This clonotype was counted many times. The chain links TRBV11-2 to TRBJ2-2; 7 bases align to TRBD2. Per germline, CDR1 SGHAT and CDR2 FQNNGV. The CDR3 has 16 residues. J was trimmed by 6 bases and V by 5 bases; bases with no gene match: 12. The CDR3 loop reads CASSLGRSGKAGELFF. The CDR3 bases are TGTGCCAGCAGCCTAGGTCGCAGCGGGAAAGCCGGGGAGCTGTTTTTT.